These 16 T cell receptor beta chains share one sample of origin, sequenced in a study of T cells expressing NK-cell markers. TCRdb re-called the 5' RACE reads; every CDR3 protein appears as one record, without DNA. This sample contains fewer than 300,000 distinct CDR3 sequences. The sequenced sample consisted of blood T cells: a sorted CD56 or NKG2C T cell subset, CD4+ or CD8+ T cells, or bulk PBMC T cells (not recorded which). The source of these receptors is a woman aged 18 to 75 in good health.

V gene TRBV7-2 combines with J gene TRBJ2-1; TCRdb's D call, TRBD2, is unchecked because there is no DNA. Germline values: CDR1 SGHTA, CDR2 FQGNSA. This CDR3 spans 17 amino acids. The CDR3 region is CASSFPWRGGGLVEQFF. The whole variable domain, remainder taken from reference TRBV7-2 and TRBJ2-1, is GAGVSQSPSNKVTEKGKDVELRCDPISGHTALYWYRQSLGQGLEFLIYFQGNSAPDKSGLPSDRFSAERTGGSVSTLTIQRTQQEDSAVYLCASSFPWRGGGLVEQFFGPGTRLTVL.

This sequence joins TRBV12-3 or TRBV12-4 and TRBJ2-5. The CDR3 totals 12 residues. CDR3 protein: CASSFTQETQYF.

The chain is built from TRBV12-3 or TRBV12-4 and TRBJ2-6. CDR3 length equals 15 residues. The CDR3 sequence is CASSLRVSGANVLTF.

The chain recombines TRBV5-1 with TRBJ1-4; with no DNA, the TCRdb D assignment of TRBD1 cannot be verified. This CDR3 contains 13 residues. Looked up from germline, CDR1 is SGHRS and CDR2 is YFSETQ. CDR3 amino acids: CASSLGGDEKLFF.

The chain is built from TRBV18 and TRBJ1-5; the D call of TRBD1 rests on TCRdb alone, since no DNA is present to check it. This CDR3 contains 14 residues. From germline, CDR1 is KGHSH and CDR2 LQKENI. The CDR3 spells CASSAQQGNQPQHF.

V usage is TRBV11-2 and J usage is TRBJ2-5; TCRdb returns TRBD1, unconfirmable since there is no DNA. This CDR3 contains 16 residues. The germline V gene encodes CDR1 SGHAT and CDR2 FQNNGV. The CDR3 region is CASSLLGGQEWETQYF.

The chain uses TRBV12-3 or TRBV12-4 and TRBJ2-7; TCRdb lists TRBD2, though no DNA is available to test this call. The CDR3 sequence is 14 residues long. The CDR3 protein is CASSLNPRGPEQYF.

CDR3 amino acids: CASSVGGSETQYF. V gene TRBV9 combines with J gene TRBJ2-5; TCRdb's assignment of TRBD1 cannot be checked, as there is no DNA. Per the germline V gene, CDR1 is SGDLS and CDR2 is YYNGEE. This CDR3 has 13 residues. The entire variable domain, with the rest obtained from reference TRBV9 and TRBJ2-5, is as follows: DSGVTQTPKHLITATGQRVTLRCSPRSGDLSVYWYQQSLDQGLQFLIQYYNGEERAKGNILERFSAQQFPDLHSELNLSSLELGDSALYFCASSVGGSETQYFGPGTRLLVL.

The chain carries TRBV5-1 and TRBJ2-7. The CDR3 has 13 amino acids. The germline V gene has CDR1 SGHRS and CDR2 YFSETQ. The chain's CDR3 is CASSSMSSYEQYF.

V is TRBV7-2 and J is TRBJ1-2; TCRdb's D gene call, TRBD1, goes unchecked for lack of DNA. The germline CDR1 and CDR2 sequences are SGHTA and FQGNSA. The CDR3 length is 14 residues. CDR3: CASSTRGGVWGYTF.

The chain combines TRBV6-1 with TRBJ2-5; TCRdb reports TRBD1, a call that lacks DNA to check it against. There are 15 residues in the CDR3. CDR1 and CDR2 (germline): MNHNS, SASEGT. CDR3: CASSPEQGYGETQYF.

This chain joins TRBV6-2 or TRBV6-3 and TRBJ2-1; TCRdb's assignment of TRBD2 cannot be checked, as there is no DNA. Per the germline V gene, CDR1 is MNHEY and CDR2 is SVGEGT. This CDR3 has 15 residues. The CDR3 sequence: CASSIGLAAYNEQFF.

The chain is built from TRBV19 and TRBJ2-3; the TCRdb call, TRBD1, lacks DNA for checking. The CDR3 has 16 amino acids. Germline CDR1 LNHDA, CDR2 SQIVND (reference sequence). The CDR3: CASSSQGLRVGDTQYF.

J is TRBJ2-5 and V is TRBV20-1; TCRdb designates TRBD1, a call that cannot be tested without DNA. The CDR3 length is 14 residues. From germline, CDR1 is DFQATT and CDR2 SNEGSKA (reference sequence). CDR3 in amino acids: CSGQRPGGTETQYF.

The rearrangement joins TRBV12-3 or TRBV12-4 to TRBJ1-1. CDR3 length: 13 amino acids. This chain's CDR3 is CASSLEAETEAFF.

The rearrangement links TRBV7-3 to TRBJ2-1. The CDR3 length is 13 residues. Per germline, CDR1 SGHTA and CDR2 FQGTGA. The CDR3 sequence is CASSPQRGNEQFF.